These 7 T cell receptor beta chains share one sample of origin, sequenced in a study of cytomegalovirus exposure and HLA in healthy donors. The PCR was carried out with 60 Vbeta primers and 13 Jbeta primers. Repertoires were generated with immunoSEQ multiplex PCR, while TCRdb's copy carries only in-frame clones and drops some. Seen in this sample are about 40,000 clones; the ten most common clones hold over 3.5%. What was sequenced was PBMCs. Receptors were obtained from a male donor in good health and CMV-seronegative.

The rearrangement joins TRBV15 to TRBJ2-7, with 7 bases that match TRBD1. The CDR3 has 15 residues. After removal of 3 bases from V and 2 bases from J, the junction contained 7 bases not matched to a gene. Germline lookup yields CDR1 LNHNV and CDR2 YYDKDF (reference sequence). The CDR3 DNA reads TGTGCCACCAGCAGGAACCGGGACAGAGCCTACGAGCAGTACTTC. Encoded protein: CATSRNRDRAYEQYF.

V gene TRBV5-1 combines with J gene TRBJ2-2, with D possibly being TRBD2 (6 bases). V was shortened by 0 bases and J by 3 bases, with 9 bases between the two germline ends. Germline V gives CDR1 SGHRS, CDR2 YFSETQ. The CDR3 is 15 amino acids. CDR3 nucleotides: TGCGCCAGCAGCTTGGCCCCGGGAGACACCGGGGAGCTGTTTTTT. It yields the protein CASSLAPGDTGELFF.

V gene TRBV27 combines with J gene TRBJ2-7; the D gene is possibly TRBD2 (6 bases). The V end lost 0 bases, the J end lost 1 base, and 13 bases lay between the germline ends. Germline V gene sequence: CDR1 MNHEY, CDR2 SMNVEV (reference sequence). This CDR3 has 16 amino acids. The CDR3 DNA follows: TGTGCCAGCAGTTTATCGGGCTTAGCGGCTTCCTACGAGCAGTACTTC. The encoded protein is CASSLSGLAASYEQYF.

The V call is TRBV19, the J call TRBJ1-2, with D possibly matching TRBD1 (5 bases). There are 15 residues in the CDR3. Trimming shortened V by 5 bases and J by 4 bases, and 17 bases separated the two germline ends. The V gene's germline CDR1 is LNHDA and CDR2 SQIVND (reference sequence). The CDR3, as DNA: TGTGCCAGTAGTCCGTCTCACCAGGGAGGCTATGGCTACACCTTC. It yields the protein CASSPSHQGGYGYTF.

By frequency, this clone is large. This chain connects TRBV7-2 to TRBJ2-2, with TRBD1 matching over 9 bases. CDR3 length: 14 amino acids. The germline V gene has CDR1 SGHTA and CDR2 FQGNSA. V shed 7 bases and J 7 bases; nucleotides not matched to a gene: 7. CDR3 nucleotide sequence: TGTGCCAGCAAGCAACAGGGGGCGGTCGGGGAGCTGTTTTTT. Its protein is CASKQQGAVGELFF.

With respect to this clone: This same CDR3 is encoded by further DNA sequences in the sample. The rearrangement uses TRBV7-9 and TRBJ1-3; D not certain. V gave up 4 bases and J gave up 4 bases, with 14 bases separating them. This CDR3 is 15 amino acids long. Germline V gives CDR1 SEHNR, CDR2 FQNEAQ (reference sequence). The CDR3 is CASSSPAGLGNTIYF. Here the CDR3 DNA reads TGTGCCAGCAGCTCTCCGGCAGGACTAGGAAACACCATATATTTT.

J is TRBJ1-1 and V is TRBV6-1; D call uncertain. The CDR3 runs 15 residues. V lost 1 base and J 7 bases, leaving 16 bases between the germline ends. Germline V gene lookup returns CDR1 MNHNS and CDR2 SASEGT. The CDR3 loop is CASSEVAARMYEAFF. Written as DNA, the CDR3 is TGTGCCAGCAGTGAAGTGGCAGCCAGGATGTATGAAGCTTTCTTT.